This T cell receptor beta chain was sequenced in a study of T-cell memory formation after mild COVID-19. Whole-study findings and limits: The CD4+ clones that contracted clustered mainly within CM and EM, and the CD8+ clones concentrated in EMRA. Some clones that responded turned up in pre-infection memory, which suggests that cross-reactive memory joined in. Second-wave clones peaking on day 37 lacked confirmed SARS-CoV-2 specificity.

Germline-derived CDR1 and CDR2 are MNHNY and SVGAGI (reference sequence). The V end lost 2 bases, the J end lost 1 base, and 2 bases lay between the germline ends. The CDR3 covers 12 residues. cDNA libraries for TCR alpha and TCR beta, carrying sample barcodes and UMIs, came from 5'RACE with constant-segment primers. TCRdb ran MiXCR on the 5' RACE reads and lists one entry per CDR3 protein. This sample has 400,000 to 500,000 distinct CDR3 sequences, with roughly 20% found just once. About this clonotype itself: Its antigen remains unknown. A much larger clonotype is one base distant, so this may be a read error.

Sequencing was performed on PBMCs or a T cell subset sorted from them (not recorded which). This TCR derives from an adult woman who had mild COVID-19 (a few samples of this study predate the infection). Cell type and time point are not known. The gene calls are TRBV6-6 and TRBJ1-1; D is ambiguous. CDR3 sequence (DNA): TGTGCCAGCAGTTACGCGAACACTGAAGCTTTCTTT. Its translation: CASSYANTEAFF.